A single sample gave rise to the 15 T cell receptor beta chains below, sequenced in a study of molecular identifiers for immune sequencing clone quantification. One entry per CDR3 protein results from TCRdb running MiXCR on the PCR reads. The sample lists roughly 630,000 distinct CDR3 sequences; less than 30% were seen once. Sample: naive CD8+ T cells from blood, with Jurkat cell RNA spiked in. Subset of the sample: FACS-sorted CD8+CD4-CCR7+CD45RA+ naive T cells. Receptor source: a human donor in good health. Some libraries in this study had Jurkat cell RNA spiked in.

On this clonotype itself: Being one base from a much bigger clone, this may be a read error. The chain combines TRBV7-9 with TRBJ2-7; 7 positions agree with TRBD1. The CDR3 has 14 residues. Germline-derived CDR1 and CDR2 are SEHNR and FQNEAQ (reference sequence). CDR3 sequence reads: CASNLGQARYEQYF. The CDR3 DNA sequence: TGTGCCAGCAACTTAGGACAGGCCCGATACGAGCAGTACTTC.

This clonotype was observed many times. The CDR3 here is CASSQPLQGRNQPQHF. The CDR3 coding sequence is TGCGCCAGCAGCCAACCCCTACAGGGACGCAATCAGCCCCAGCATTTT. V gene TRBV4-1 combines with J gene TRBJ1-5, with a tentative D call TRBD1 (6 bases). Deletions cut 2 bases from V and 2 bases from J, with 13 bases between. The CDR3 loop spans 16 amino acids. Germline CDR1 MGHRA, CDR2 YSYEKL.

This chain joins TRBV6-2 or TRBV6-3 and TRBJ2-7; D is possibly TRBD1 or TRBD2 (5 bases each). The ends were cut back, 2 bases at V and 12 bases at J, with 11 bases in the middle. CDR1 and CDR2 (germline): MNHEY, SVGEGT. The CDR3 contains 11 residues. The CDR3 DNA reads TGTGCCAGCAGTTACGGGACGAGGGCGTACTTC. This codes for CASSYGTRAYF.

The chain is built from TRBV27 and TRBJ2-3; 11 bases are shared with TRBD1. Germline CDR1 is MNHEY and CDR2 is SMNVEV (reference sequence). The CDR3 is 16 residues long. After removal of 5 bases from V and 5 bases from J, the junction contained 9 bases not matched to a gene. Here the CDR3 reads CASSPLGQGGGDTQYF. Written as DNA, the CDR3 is TGTGCCAGCAGTCCACTGGGACAGGGGGGAGGAGATACGCAGTATTTT.

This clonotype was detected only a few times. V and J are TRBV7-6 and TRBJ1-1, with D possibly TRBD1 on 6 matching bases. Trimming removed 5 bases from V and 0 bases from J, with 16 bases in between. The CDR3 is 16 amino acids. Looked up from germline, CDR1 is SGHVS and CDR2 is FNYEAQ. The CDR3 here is CASSKTPGVMNTEAFF. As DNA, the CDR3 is TGTGCCAGCAGCAAGACCCCAGGGGTAATGAACACTGAAGCTTTCTTT.

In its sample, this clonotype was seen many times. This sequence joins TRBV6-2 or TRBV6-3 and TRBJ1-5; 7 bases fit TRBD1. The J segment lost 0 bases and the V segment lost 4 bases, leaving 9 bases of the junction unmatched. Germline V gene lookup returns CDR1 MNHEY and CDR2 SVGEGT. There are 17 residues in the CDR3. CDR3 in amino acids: CASSFPSGTDSNQPQHF. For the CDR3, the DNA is TGTGCCAGCAGTTTCCCCTCCGGGACAGATAGCAATCAGCCCCAGCATTTT.

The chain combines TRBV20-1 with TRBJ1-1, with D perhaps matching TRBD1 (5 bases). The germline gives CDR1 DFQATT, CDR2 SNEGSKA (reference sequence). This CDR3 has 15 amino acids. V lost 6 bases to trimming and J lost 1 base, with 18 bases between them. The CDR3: CSAWPGRRKNTEAFF. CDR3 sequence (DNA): TGCAGTGCGTGGCCGGGACGGAGAAAGAACACTGAAGCTTTCTTT.

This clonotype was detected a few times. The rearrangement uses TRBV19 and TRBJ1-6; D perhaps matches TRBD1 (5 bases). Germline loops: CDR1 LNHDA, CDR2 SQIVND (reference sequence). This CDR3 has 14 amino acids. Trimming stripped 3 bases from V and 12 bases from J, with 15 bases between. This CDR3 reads CASSIQSGTVPLHF. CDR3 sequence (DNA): TGTGCCAGTAGTATTCAATCGGGGACCGTACCCCTCCACTTT.

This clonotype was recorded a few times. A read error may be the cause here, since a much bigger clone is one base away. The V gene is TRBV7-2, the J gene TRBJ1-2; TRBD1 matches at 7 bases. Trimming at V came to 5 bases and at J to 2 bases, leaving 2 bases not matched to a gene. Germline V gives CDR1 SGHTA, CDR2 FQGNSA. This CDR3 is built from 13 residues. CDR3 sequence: CASSMGQNYGYTF. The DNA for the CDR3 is TGTGCCAGCAGCATGGGACAGAACTATGGCTACACCTTC.

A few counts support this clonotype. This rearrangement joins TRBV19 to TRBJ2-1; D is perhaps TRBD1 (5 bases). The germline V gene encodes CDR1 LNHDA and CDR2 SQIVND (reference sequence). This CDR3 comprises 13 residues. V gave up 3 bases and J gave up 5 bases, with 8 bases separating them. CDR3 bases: TGTGCCAGTAGTATCCAGGGAAACAATGAGCAGTTCTTC. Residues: CASSIQGNNEQFF.

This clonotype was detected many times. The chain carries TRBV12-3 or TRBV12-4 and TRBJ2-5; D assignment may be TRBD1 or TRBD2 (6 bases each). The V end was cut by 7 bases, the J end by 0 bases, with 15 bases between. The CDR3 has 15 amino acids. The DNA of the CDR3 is TGTGCCAGCAAGCCCGGGGGCCCGTACCAAGAGACCCAGTACTTC. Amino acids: CASKPGGPYQETQYF.

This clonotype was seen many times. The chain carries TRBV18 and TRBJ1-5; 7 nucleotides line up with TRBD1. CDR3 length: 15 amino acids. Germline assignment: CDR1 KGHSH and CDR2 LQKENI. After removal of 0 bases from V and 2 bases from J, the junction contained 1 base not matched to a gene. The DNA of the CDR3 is TGTGCCAGCTCACCACCCGACAGGGGCAATCAGCCCCAGCATTTT. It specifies CASSPPDRGNQPQHF.

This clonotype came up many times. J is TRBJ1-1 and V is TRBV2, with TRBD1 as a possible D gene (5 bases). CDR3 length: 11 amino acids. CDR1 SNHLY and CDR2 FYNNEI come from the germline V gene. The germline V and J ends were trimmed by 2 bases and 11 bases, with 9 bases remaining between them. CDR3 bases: TGTGCCAGCAGTGAATTCAGGGCTGCTTTCTTT. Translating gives CASSEFRAAFF.

CDR3 coding DNA: TGCGCCAGCAGCTTGGAGGGCAGCCCCTCCGCGTACGAGCAGTACTTC. This codes for CASSLEGSPSAYEQYF. The chain employs TRBV5-1 and TRBJ2-7, with D uncertain. The CDR3 sequence is 16 residues long. Germline CDR1 reads SGHRS; CDR2 reads YFSETQ. With 0 bases removed from V and 4 bases from J, the gap between germline ends came to 17 bases.

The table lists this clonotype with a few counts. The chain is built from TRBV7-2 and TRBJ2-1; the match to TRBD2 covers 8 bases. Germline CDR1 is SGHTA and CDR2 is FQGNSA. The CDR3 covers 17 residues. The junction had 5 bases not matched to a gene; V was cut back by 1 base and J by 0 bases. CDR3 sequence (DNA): TGTGCCAGCAGCTTAGATCACGGGAGGGACTCCTACAATGAGCAGTTCTTC. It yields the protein CASSLDHGRDSYNEQFF. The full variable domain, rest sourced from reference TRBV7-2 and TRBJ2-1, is GAGVSQSPSNKVTEKGKDVELRCDPISGHTALYWYRQSLGQGLEFLIYFQGNSAPDKSGLPSDRFSAERTGGSVSTLTIQRTQQEDSAVYLCASSLDHGRDSYNEQFFGPGTRLTVL.